The rows below give T cell receptor beta chains drawn from one sample of a study of blood T cell repertoires in COVID-19. Libraries were prepared by immunoSEQ multiplex PCR; TCRdb keeps only in-frame clonotypes and omits some of them. The sample lists some 98,000 clones, roughly 80% occurring once. Sequencing input: peripheral blood. The receptor source for this set is a man between 70 and 80 years old with active or convalescent COVID-19. The conserved cysteine and the conserved F or W are not part of the CDR3 here.

V gene	J gene	CDR3 protein
TRBV3-1/TRBV3-2	TRBJ2-1	ASTRGGHIEQF
TRBV4-1	TRBJ2-1	ASMGSHNEQF
TRBV6-2/TRBV6-3	TRBJ2-7	ASSPGTAYEQY
TRBV9	TRBJ2-7	ASSVSGGNSYEQY
TRBV6-6	TRBJ2-7	ASRRTGYEQY
TRBV3-1/TRBV3-2	TRBJ2-5	ASSQALEETQY
TRBV30	TRBJ2-4	AWSVGALAKNIQY
TRBV6-5	TRBJ2-3	ASSHLVGAADTQY
TRBV7-2	TRBJ1-2	ASSLTPVLSNGYT
TRBV27	TRBJ1-6	ASSLEGPGNSPLH
TRBV5-8	TRBJ2-2	ASRKGQGDTGELF
TRBV12-5	TRBJ1-2	ASGLNRVWNYGYT
TRBV15	TRBJ1-5	ATSRDVPSTAYYSNQPQH
TRBV6-6	TRBJ1-3	ASSSPDRTLY
TRBV6-5	TRBJ2-7	ASAPSGILSYEQY
TRBV3-1/TRBV3-2	TRBJ2-5	ASSQTDRKETQY
TRBV14	TRBJ1-1	ASSQRVMNTEAF
TRBV5-6	TRBJ1-1	ASSLTGGGGQNTEAF
TRBV7-2	TRBJ2-1	ASSFGGNNEQF
TRBV7-2	TRBJ2-3	ASSFRRGGRADTQY
TRBV7-6	TRBJ1-1	ASSQTGDEAF
TRBV4-3	TRBJ1-4	ASSQGAMGEKLF
TRBV2	TRBJ1-2	ASSPLAGTGGVNYGYT